This TCR beta chain was documented in a study of type 1 and type 2 diabetes patients. Study-wide background: Donors were type 1 diabetes, type 2 diabetes, or nondiabetic controls.

The PCR template was genomic DNA. Amplification of the beta chain CDR3 used 30 forward and 13 reverse multiplex primers. TCRdb ran MiXCR on the multiplex PCR reads and lists one entry per CDR3 protein. In the table there are 280,000 or so distinct CDR3 sequences, 45% to 60% of which are singletons. This clonotype has only a few counts. CDR1 is SNHLY, CDR2 FYNNEI, per germline. This CDR3 region has 15 residues. The germline V and J ends were trimmed by 6 bases and 0 bases, with 14 bases remaining between them. The sequence derives from a man aged 18 to 29 with type 2 diabetes. The sequenced sample was peripheral blood mononuclear cells (PBMCs). The genes are TRBV2 and TRBJ2-5, with D hard to call. The CDR3 DNA follows: TGTGCCAGCAGGTTTAAGTTACAGTACCAAGAGACCCAGTACTTC. This sequence encodes CASRFKLQYQETQYF.